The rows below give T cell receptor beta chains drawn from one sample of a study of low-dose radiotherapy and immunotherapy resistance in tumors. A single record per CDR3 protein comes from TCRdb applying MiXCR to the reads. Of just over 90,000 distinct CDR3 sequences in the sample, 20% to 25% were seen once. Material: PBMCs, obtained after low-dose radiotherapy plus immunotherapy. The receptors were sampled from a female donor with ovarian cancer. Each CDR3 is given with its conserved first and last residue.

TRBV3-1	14	CASSQDITDQPQHF
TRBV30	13	CAWSRAGSYGYTF
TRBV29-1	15	CSVEKPGLASGELFF
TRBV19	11	CASMAGDTQYF
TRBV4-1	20	CASSQEVGRVNEGAKNIQYF
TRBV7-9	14	CASTGQGGNQPQHF
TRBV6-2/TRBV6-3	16	CASSPRTLSGTGELFF
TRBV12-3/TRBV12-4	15	CASRGAGGRYNEQFF
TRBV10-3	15	CAISDLGQGSYEQYF
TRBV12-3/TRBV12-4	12	CASSLTGNTIYF
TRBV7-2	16	CASSLEWGRAKNIQYF
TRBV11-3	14	CASSLDPNTGELFF
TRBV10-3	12	CAISESNNEQFF
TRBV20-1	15	CSARDLVAGNYEQYF
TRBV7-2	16	CASSSVSGGDYNEQFF
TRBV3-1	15	CASSQRLPRTDTQYF
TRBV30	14	CAWNALRGYYGYTF
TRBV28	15	CASIPPGGSGYEQYF
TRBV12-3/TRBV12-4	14	CASSFYPMNTEAFF
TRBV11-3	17	CASSLGRSGSFQETQYF
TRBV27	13	CASSFTVAAEQYF
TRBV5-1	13	CASSLAGDEKLFF
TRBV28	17	CASSFTLLAGVNNEQFF
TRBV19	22	CASSAKALSGLAGGNSYNEQFF
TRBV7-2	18	CASSQPGLAGAGTGELFF
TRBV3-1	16	CASSQDGQAPNYGYTF
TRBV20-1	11	CSASQTETQYF
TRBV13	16	CASSSIRGARGDTQYF
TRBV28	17	CASRHSWGRGNTGELFF
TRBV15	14	CATGVGPQNEKLFF
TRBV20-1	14	CSARVVSGANVLTF
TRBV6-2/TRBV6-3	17	CASSLGLAGGMGETQYF
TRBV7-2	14	CASSLVGGFYEQYF
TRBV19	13	CASSIDGDYGYTF
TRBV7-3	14	CASSWPGRSDEQFF
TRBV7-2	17	CASSDRRSGRGSDTQYF
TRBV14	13	CASSQGLLVEAFF
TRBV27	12	CASRQGNYEQYF
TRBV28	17	CASSLVAGGTSTDTQYF
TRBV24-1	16	CATSGLAEGLTDTQYF